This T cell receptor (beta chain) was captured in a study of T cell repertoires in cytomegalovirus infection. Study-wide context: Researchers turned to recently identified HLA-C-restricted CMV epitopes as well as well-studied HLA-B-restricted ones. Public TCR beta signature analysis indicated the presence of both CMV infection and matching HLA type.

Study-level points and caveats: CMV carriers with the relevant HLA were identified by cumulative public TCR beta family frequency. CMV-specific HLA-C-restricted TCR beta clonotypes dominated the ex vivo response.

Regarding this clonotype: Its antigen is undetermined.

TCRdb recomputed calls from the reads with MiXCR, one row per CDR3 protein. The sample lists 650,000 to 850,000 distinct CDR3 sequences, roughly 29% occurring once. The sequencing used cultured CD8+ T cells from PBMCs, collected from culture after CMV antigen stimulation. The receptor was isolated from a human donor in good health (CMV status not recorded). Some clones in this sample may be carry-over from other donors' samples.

The CDR3 coding sequence is TGTGCCAGCAGCCAAGAATATTGGGTAGGACAGGGGCGCGGCTACACCTTC. This sequence encodes CASSQEYWVGQGRGYTF. The chain couples TRBV3-1 to TRBJ1-2; TRBD1 matches 9 bases. V was clipped by 0 bases and J by 8 bases; unmatched bases: 13. The CDR3 has 17 amino acids. CDR1 and CDR2 from the germline V gene are LGHDT and YNNKEL (reference sequence).